A single T cell receptor (beta chain) is shown here with its context. The data were obtained in a study of blood T cell repertoires in COVID-19. TCRdb keeps only in-frame clones here, not all; method: immunoSEQ multiplex PCR. Here the sample spans roughly 180,000 clones, about 85% being singletons. This CDR3 comprises 17 residues. V lost 0 bases, J lost 1 base, and 15 bases lay in between. Germline V gene lookup returns CDR1 MGHRA and CDR2 YSYEKL. Sequenced input: peripheral blood. The receptor was isolated from a man aged 55 to 70 who had recovered from COVID-19. The chain uses TRBV4-1 and TRBJ2-5; D may be TRBD2 (5 bases). The CDR3 reads CASSQERGLGGQETQYF. The CDR3 nucleotides are TGCGCCAGCAGCCAAGAAAGAGGCCTAGGAGGCCAAGAGACCCAGTACTTC.